The 21 T cell receptor beta chains reported below all come from one sample, sequenced in a study of blood T cell repertoires in COVID-19. Using immunoSEQ multiplex PCR, the repertoire was profiled, and TCRdb retains in-frame clones only, with some absent. The sample holds 320,000 or so clones, approximately 88% seen once. Material for sequencing was PBMCs or T cells enriched from blood (not recorded which). The receptors were gathered from a man aged 25-45 years who had recovered from COVID-19.

V usage is TRBV28 and J usage is TRBJ1-2; D might be TRBD1 (6 bases). This CDR3 has 13 amino acids. V dropped 4 bases and J dropped 4 bases, with 10 bases sitting between them. The germline V gene encodes CDR1 MDHEN and CDR2 SYDVKM. Here the CDR3 reads CASSYTGLYGYTF. In DNA form, the CDR3 reads TGTGCCAGCAGTTATACAGGGCTCTATGGCTACACCTTC.

V and J are TRBV23-1 and TRBJ1-6, with a possible D match to TRBD1 (5 bases). TRBV23-1 is sorted into the ORF group, with uncertain function. This CDR3 has 16 amino acids. Trimming took 4 bases from V and 4 from J, leaving 14 bases between them. The chain's CDR3 is CASSPCRVEYNSPLHF. The CDR3 bases are TGCGCCAGCAGTCCCTGCAGGGTCGAGTATAATTCACCCCTCCACTTT.

The chain joins TRBV5-1 to TRBJ2-7; D is perhaps TRBD1 (6 bases). The germline CDR1 and CDR2 sequences are SGHRS and YFSETQ. The CDR3 contains 14 residues. The ends were cut back, 6 bases at V and 7 bases at J, with 20 bases in the middle. CDR3 in DNA: TGCGCCAGCAACCGGGACACCGACCCGGGTGAGCAGTACTTC. Amino acids: CASNRDTDPGEQYF.

Here the CDR3 reads CASSYYGGAVEQYF. The CDR3 nucleotides read TGTGCCAGCAGTTACTATGGGGGGGCGGTCGAGCAGTACTTC. V usage is TRBV6-5 and J usage is TRBJ2-7; a possible D gene is TRBD2 (7 bases). Germline loops: CDR1 MNHEY, CDR2 SVGAGI. The V gene lost 1 base and the J gene lost 6 bases, with 13 bases spanning the gap. The CDR3 contains 14 residues.

The genes are TRBV5-1 and TRBJ1-6; 8 bases agree with TRBD1. The CDR3 sequence is 15 residues long. Trimming at V came to 4 bases and at J to 9 bases, leaving 9 bases not matched to a gene. Germline V gene data show CDR1 as SGHRS and CDR2 as YFSETQ. CDR3 region: CASSLTGTGSSPLHF. DNA for the CDR3: TGCGCCAGCAGCCTGACCGGGACAGGATCTTCACCCCTCCACTTT.

The V call is TRBV15, the J call TRBJ1-4; D may be TRBD1 (5 bases). V was pared by 4 bases and J by 3 bases, with 18 bases between. Germline CDR1 reads LNHNV; CDR2 reads YYDKDF (reference sequence). The CDR3 extends over 17 amino acids. CDR3 region: CATSKGLGKRSNEKLFF. In DNA, the CDR3 is TGTGCCACCAGCAAGGGACTCGGGAAGCGGTCTAATGAAAAACTGTTTTTT. The entire variable domain, with the rest obtained from reference TRBV15 and TRBJ1-4, is as follows: DAMVIQNPRYQVTQFGKPVTLSCSQTLNHNVMYWYQQKSSQAPKLLFHYYDKDFNNEADTPDNFQSRRPNTSFCFLDIRSPGLGDTAMYLCATSKGLGKRSNEKLFFGSGTQLSVL.

The chain recombines TRBV19 with TRBJ1-1, with TRBD1 matching 9 bases. The germline V gene encodes CDR1 LNHDA and CDR2 SQIVND (reference sequence). This CDR3 spans 16 amino acids. V was pared by 5 bases and J by 4 bases, with 11 bases of the junction left unmatched. DNA for the CDR3: TGTGCCAGTAGTCCCTGGGACAGGGCGGGATCCACTGAAGCTTTCTTT. Its protein product is CASSPWDRAGSTEAFF.

The V gene is TRBV19, the J gene TRBJ1-6, with D unclear. The CDR3 is made up of 15 amino acids. V was cut by 3 bases and J by 0 bases, with 6 bases left in between. CDR1 LNHDA and CDR2 SQIVND come from the germline V gene (reference sequence). Here the CDR3 DNA reads TGTGCCAGTAGTATCAAGCGCTCCTATAATTCACCCCTCCACTTT. Translated: CASSIKRSYNSPLHF.

This chain links TRBV28 with TRBJ2-1; TRBD1 aligns across 11 bases. In germline, CDR1 is MDHEN, CDR2 SYDVKM. The ends lost 4 bases at V and 7 bases at J; junction bases unmatched: 6. The CDR3 has 15 amino acids. CDR3 sequence reads: CASSSPGQGGNEQFF. CDR3 sequence (DNA): TGTGCCAGCAGTTCCCCGGGACAGGGGGGGAATGAGCAGTTCTTC.

The chain recombines TRBV7-8 with TRBJ1-5, with 7 bases aligning to TRBD1. V shed 5 bases, J shed 2 bases, and the junction held 6 bases outside the gene matches. Germline CDR1 SGHVS, CDR2 FQNEAQ. The CDR3 sequence is 15 residues long. CDR3 nucleotides: TGTGCCAGCAGCCCCAGGGGGGACCGCAATCAGCCCCAGCATTTT. Translation: CASSPRGDRNQPQHF.

This clone was found once. The chain carries TRBV25-1 and TRBJ1-2; the match to TRBD1 covers 8 bases. The ends lost 5 bases at V and 3 bases at J; junction bases unmatched: 5. The length of the CDR3 is 14 residues. The germline V gene encodes CDR1 MGHDK and CDR2 SYGVNS. The CDR3 loop reads CASSSGGSDYGYTF. The DNA of the CDR3 is TGTGCCAGCAGTTCAGGGGGCAGCGACTATGGCTACACCTTC.

The chain links TRBV19 to TRBJ1-1, with a tentative D call TRBD1 (6 bases). The CDR3 runs to 13 residues. V was cut by 9 bases and J by 7 bases, with 18 bases left in between. CDR1 and CDR2 from the germline V gene are LNHDA and SQIVND (reference sequence). The CDR3: CASRTDRANEAFF. DNA for the CDR3: TGTGCCAGCCGGACAGATCGGGCCAATGAAGCTTTCTTT.

The rearrangement joins TRBV10-1 to TRBJ2-5, with 14 bases identical to TRBD2. Germline values: CDR1 WNHNN, CDR2 SYGVQD (reference sequence). V trimming: 4 bases; J trimming: 4 bases; junction bases outside the gene matches: 8. The CDR3 has 17 residues. CDR3 in DNA: TGCGCCAGCAGTGCCCCGACTAGCGGGGGGGTAGGAGAGACCCAGTACTTC. This codes for CASSAPTSGGVGETQYF.

The rearrangement uses TRBV2 and TRBJ2-3; 9 bases line up with TRBD1. The CDR3 loop spans 16 amino acids. V dropped 5 bases and J dropped 4; count of bases not matched to a gene: 10. Germline-derived CDR1 and CDR2 are SNHLY and FYNNEI. CDR3 sequence: CASSKDRGGGPDTQYF. Written as DNA, the CDR3 is TGTGCCAGCAGTAAGGACAGGGGAGGGGGCCCAGATACGCAGTATTTT.

CDR3 in amino acids: CSAVGQGARWAFF. The CDR3 nucleotides read TGCAGCGCCGTGGGACAGGGGGCGCGGTGGGCTTTCTTT. The V gene is TRBV29-1, the J gene TRBJ1-1, with 12 nucleotides matching TRBD1. The CDR3 is made up of 13 amino acids. J gave up 11 bases and V 7 bases, and 11 bases lay outside the gene matches. The V gene's germline CDR1 is SQVTM and CDR2 ANQGSEA.

The chain carries TRBV5-1 and TRBJ1-1; possible D gene TRBD1, 5 bases. From germline, CDR1 is SGHRS and CDR2 YFSETQ. V dropped 0 bases and J dropped 1 base, with 10 bases sitting between them. The CDR3 contains 15 residues. CDR3 sequence: CASSLDNRPNTEAFF. The CDR3 DNA reads as TGCGCCAGCAGCTTGGATAACAGGCCGAACACTGAAGCTTTCTTT.

This clone was seen only once. The chain carries TRBV11-2 and TRBJ2-1, with D possibly being TRBD2 (5 bases). CDR3 length equals 18 residues. Trimming cost V 7 bases and J 0 bases, with 22 bases left between them. Germline CDR1 is SGHAT and CDR2 is FQNNGV. The CDR3 DNA reads as TGTGCCAGCACCGAGGCCGCGGACTTCCGGAGCTCCTACAATGAGCAGTTCTTC. Translating gives CASTEAADFRSSYNEQFF.

The V and J genes are TRBV5-4 and TRBJ2-5, with 7 bases fitting TRBD2. The CDR3 is 13 amino acids. Germline trimming cut 1 base from V and 5 bases from J; bases unmatched to any gene: 2. Germline V CDR1 and CDR2: SGHNT, YYREEE (reference sequence). This chain's CDR3 is CASSLIGGETQYF. CDR3 in DNA: TGTGCCAGCAGCTTGATCGGGGGGGAGACCCAGTACTTC.

The rearrangement uses TRBV7-7 and TRBJ2-1, with 11 bases lining up with TRBD2. CDR3 length: 18 residues. In germline, CDR1 is SSHAT, CDR2 FNYEAQ (reference sequence). Trimming took 0 bases from V and 4 from J; bases not matched to a gene: 8. Written as DNA, the CDR3 is TGTGCCAGCAGCTTAGCCCCTCCCTGGACTAGCGGGTACAATGAGCAGTTCTTC. It yields the protein CASSLAPPWTSGYNEQFF. The entire variable domain, with the rest obtained from reference TRBV7-7 and TRBJ2-1, is as follows: GAGVSQSPRYKVTKRGQDVTLRCDPISSHATLYWYQQALGQGPEFLTYFNYEAQPDKSGLPSDRFSAERPEGSISTLTIQRTEQRDSAMYRCASSLAPPWTSGYNEQFFGPGTRLTVL.

V gene TRBV6-4 combines with J gene TRBJ2-7; a weak D match, TRBD1 (6 bases). Per the germline V gene, CDR1 is MRHNA and CDR2 is SNTAGT. V dropped 2 bases and J dropped 5 bases, with 16 bases sitting between them. The CDR3 sequence is 15 residues long. CDR3 sequence: CASSDETGMCHEQYF. The CDR3, as DNA: TGTGCCAGCAGTGACGAAACAGGGATGTGCCACGAGCAGTACTTC.

V is TRBV7-9 and J is TRBJ1-6; 8 nucleotides align to TRBD1. Germline values: CDR1 SEHNR, CDR2 FQNEAQ (reference sequence). CDR3 size: 18 residues. V shed 1 base and J 4 bases; nucleotides not matched to a gene: 9. The CDR3 is CASSLGQGAMSYNSPLHF. In nucleotides, the CDR3 is TGTGCCAGCAGCTTAGGGCAGGGGGCGATGAGTTATAATTCACCCCTCCACTTT.